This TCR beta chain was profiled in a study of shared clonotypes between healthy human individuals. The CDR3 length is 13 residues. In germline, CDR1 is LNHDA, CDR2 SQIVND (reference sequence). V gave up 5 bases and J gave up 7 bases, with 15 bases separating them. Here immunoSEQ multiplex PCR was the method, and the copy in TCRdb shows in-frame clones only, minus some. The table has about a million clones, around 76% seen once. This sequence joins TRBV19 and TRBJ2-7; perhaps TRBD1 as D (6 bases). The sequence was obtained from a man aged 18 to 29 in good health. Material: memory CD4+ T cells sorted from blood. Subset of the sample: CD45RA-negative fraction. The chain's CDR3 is CASSPRGSGEQYF. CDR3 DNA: TGTGCCAGTAGTCCAAGGGGGTCTGGGGAGCAGTACTTC.